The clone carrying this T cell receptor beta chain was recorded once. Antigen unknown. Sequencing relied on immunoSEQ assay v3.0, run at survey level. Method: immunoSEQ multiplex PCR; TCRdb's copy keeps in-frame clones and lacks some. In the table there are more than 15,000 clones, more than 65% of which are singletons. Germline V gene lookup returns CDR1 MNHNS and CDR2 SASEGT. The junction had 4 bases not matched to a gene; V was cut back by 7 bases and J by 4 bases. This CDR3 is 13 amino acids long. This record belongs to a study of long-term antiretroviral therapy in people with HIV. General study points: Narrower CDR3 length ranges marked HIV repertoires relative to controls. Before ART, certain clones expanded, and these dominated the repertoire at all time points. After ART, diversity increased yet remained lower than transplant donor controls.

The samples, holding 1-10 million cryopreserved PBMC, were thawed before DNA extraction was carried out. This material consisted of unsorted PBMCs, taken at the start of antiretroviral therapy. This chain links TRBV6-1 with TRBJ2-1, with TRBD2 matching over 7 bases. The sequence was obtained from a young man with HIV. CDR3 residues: CASTAGEYNEQFF. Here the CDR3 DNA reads TGTGCCAGCACGGCGGGGGAGTACAATGAGCAGTTCTTC.